This T cell receptor (beta chain) appears in the sequencing data of a study of patients and donors after allogeneic stem cell transplantation. This clonotype was observed at least ten times. TCRdb re-called the RT-PCR reads with MiXCR, one entry per CDR3 protein. This sample yields about 4,200 distinct CDR3 sequences, of which about 17% are seen a single time; approximately 80% belongs to the top ten. CDR3 length equals 16 residues. This chain joins TRBV21-1 and TRBJ1-3. TRBV21-1 is a pseudogene locus. Sequencing was performed on blood, either unsorted or a sorted T cell fraction (not recorded which). The sequence derives from a human donor who was either an allogeneic HSCT recipient or a stem cell or donor lymphocyte infusion donor (not recorded which). It is not recorded whose cells these are; they may come from a transplant donor. CDR3 protein: CASSKELAGPGNTIYF. The DNA for the CDR3 is TGTGCCAGCAGCAAAGAACTTGCGGGGCCTGGAAACACCATATATTTT.